Presented here are 6 T cell receptor beta chains from one specimen sequenced in a study of early T cells in non-severe SARS-CoV-2 infection. Via MiXCR, TCRdb re-called the 5' RACE reads, giving one row per CDR3 protein. Altogether around 40,000 distinct CDR3 sequences are present, about 6% being singletons, with the ten largest covering about 5.1%. Sequenced input: whole blood. These receptors were collected from an adult who was a healthcare worker with PCR-confirmed SARS-CoV-2 infection or an uninfected control (not recorded which).

On this clonotype itself: A much larger clone lies a single base off, so this may be a read error. The V gene is TRBV12-3 or TRBV12-4, the J gene TRBJ2-5; D call uncertain. CDR3 length equals 13 residues. Trimming pared 7 bases from V and 1 base from J, leaving 10 bases between. For the CDR3, the DNA is TGTGCCAGCATCCGTCGGAGCCAAGAGACCCAGTACTTC. This translates into CASIRRSQETQYF.

Many counts were recorded for this clonotype. The chain couples TRBV20-1 to TRBJ2-7; D gene unclear. CDR1 is DFQATT and CDR2 is SNEGSKA in the germline V gene (reference sequence). The CDR3 spans 11 residues. Trimming took off 6 bases at V and 5 bases at J, with 11 bases between the two ends. DNA for the CDR3: TGCAGTGCCCCGAAACAAGACGAGCAGTACTTC. Translation: CSAPKQDEQYF.

Ten or more counts support this clonotype. J is TRBJ2-1 and V is TRBV5-1, with D tentatively TRBD1 (5 bases). Trimming shortened V by 4 bases and J by 6 bases, and 23 bases separated the two germline ends. This CDR3 contains 17 residues. Germline values: CDR1 SGHRS, CDR2 YFSETQ. The CDR3 DNA sequence: TGCGCCAGCAGCAAGACGGACACTGGTTTTTCAGTCAATGAGCAGTTCTTC. It yields the protein CASSKTDTGFSVNEQFF. Together with reference TRBV5-1 and TRBJ2-1, the CDR3 gives the full variable domain: KAGVTQTPRYLIKTRGQQVTLSCSPISGHRSVSWYQQTPGQGLQFLFEYFSETQRNKGNFPGRFSGRQFSNSRSEMNVSTLELGDSALYLCASSKTDTGFSVNEQFFGPGTRLTVL.

This clonotype occurred a few times. The CDR3, as DNA: TGTGCCAGCAGACCGCCGGGACAGGGGTACACCATATATTTT. Protein sequence: CASRPPGQGYTIYF. The V gene is TRBV28, the J gene TRBJ1-3; 10 bases agree with TRBD1. The CDR3 consists of 14 residues. Germline CDR1 MDHEN, CDR2 SYDVKM. V shed 6 bases, J shed 8 bases, and the junction held 7 bases outside the gene matches.

V gene TRBV7-9 combines with J gene TRBJ2-2; D not resolved. The V end was cut by 5 bases, the J end by 7 bases, with 5 bases between. This CDR3 comprises 11 residues. Germline V lookup: CDR1 SEHNR, CDR2 FQNEAQ (reference sequence). CDR3 DNA: TGTGCCAGCAGCCTTGACGGGGAGCTGTTTTTT. Protein product: CASSLDGELFF.

This clonotype was counted many times. The chain combines TRBV12-3 or TRBV12-4 with TRBJ1-2, with a tentative D call TRBD1 (6 bases). The CDR3 length is 14 residues. V was trimmed by 3 bases and J by 4 bases, leaving 12 bases between them. CDR3 protein: CASSFQGQGYGYTF. The DNA of the CDR3 is TGTGCCAGCAGTTTTCAGGGGCAAGGCTATGGCTACACCTTC.